This record covers a single TCR beta chain. This CDR3 is built from 12 residues. V lost 1 base and J lost 10, with 11 bases in between. Germline V gives CDR1 GTSNPN, CDR2 SVGIG (reference sequence). The sample belongs to a study of CD8+ T cells in alopecia areata. Study at large: Treated patients were given oral tofacitinib, which was dosed at 5 to 10 mg twice daily.

Isolated RNA was reverse transcribed into cDNA used as the sequencing template. Here immunoSEQ multiplex PCR was the method, and the copy in TCRdb shows in-frame clones only, minus some. The profile shows some 200,000 clones, approximately 56% of them singletons. Treatment: oral pan-JAK inhibitor, 5-10 mg twice daily. Both peripheral blood and punch biopsies of lesional scalp skin were obtained from patients who had alopecia areata. The chain employs TRBV30 and TRBJ1-5; no firm D call. The starting material was CD4+ T cells sorted from blood, obtained at week 4, from a patient treated with tofacitinib. This receptor was taken from a human donor with alopecia areata. The CDR3 sequence is CAWSEAQGPQHF. The DNA of the CDR3 is TGTGCCTGGAGTGAAGCACAAGGACCCCAGCATTTT.